This T cell receptor beta chain was sequenced for a study of regulatory T cells in long-lasting Graves disease. Overall study results and limits: Thyroid tissue was not sampled; only peripheral blood was. Whereas around 970 public clonotypes were shared by new patients, persistent patients shared more, at around 2,700.

Arm-PCR of CDR3 regions and iRepertoire HTBI primers were used to build TCR beta libraries. In the study's own analysis: Overall, samples carried over 60 TRBV and around 13 TRBJ segments. TCRdb reanalysed the multiplex PCR reads using MiXCR and keeps one entry per CDR3 protein. The V and J calls and clone size come from TCRdb's table, not from the authors' own analysis. The sample records about 350,000 distinct CDR3 sequences, about a sixth being singletons. The time point denotes: newly diagnosed GD, antithyroid drugs for less than 3 months. The authors made the TCR library using RNA they extracted from PBMCs. In this sample, this clonotype turned up many times. The antigen is not known. The CDR3 has 14 residues. Trimming took 6 bases from V and 0 from J, leaving 14 bases between them. CDR1 and CDR2 (germline): DFQATT, SNEGSKA (reference sequence). The same sample was also used in a study of T cells in Graves' hyperthyroidism and ophthalmopathy. That investigation notes: When the TCR CDR3 underwent first-round RT-PCR, the HTBI primer set was used.

The source was peripheral blood mononuclear cells (PBMCs), collected at new diagnosis, from a patient treated with antithyroid drugs. The TCR sequence derives from a man aged 40-50 years with Graves disease. V gene TRBV20-1 combines with J gene TRBJ1-1; D may be TRBD1 (5 bases). The CDR3 sequence is CSASAGIMNTEAFF. For the CDR3, the DNA is TGCAGTGCGAGTGCAGGGATCATGAACACTGAAGCTTTCTTT.